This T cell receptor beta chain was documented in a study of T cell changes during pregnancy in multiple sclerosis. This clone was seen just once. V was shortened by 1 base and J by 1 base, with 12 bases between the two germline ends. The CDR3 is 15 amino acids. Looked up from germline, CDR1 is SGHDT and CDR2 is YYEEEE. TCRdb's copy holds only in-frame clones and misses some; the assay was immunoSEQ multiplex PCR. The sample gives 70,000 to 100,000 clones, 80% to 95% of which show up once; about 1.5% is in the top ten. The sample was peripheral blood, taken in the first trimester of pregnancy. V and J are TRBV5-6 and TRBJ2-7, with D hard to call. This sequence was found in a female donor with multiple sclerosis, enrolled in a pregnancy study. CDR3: CASSLSTDPSYEQYF. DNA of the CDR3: TGTGCCAGCAGCTTGAGTACAGACCCTTCCTACGAGCAGTACTTC.